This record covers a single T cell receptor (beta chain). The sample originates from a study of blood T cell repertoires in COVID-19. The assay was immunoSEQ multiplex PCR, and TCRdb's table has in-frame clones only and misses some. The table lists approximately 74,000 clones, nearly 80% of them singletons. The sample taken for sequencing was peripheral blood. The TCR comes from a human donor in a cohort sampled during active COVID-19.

CDR3 nucleotide sequence: TGCAGCGCGGCGGGGACTAGCGAAATTAATGAGCAGTTCTTC. It is translated as CSAAGTSEINEQFF. V gene TRBV29-1 combines with J gene TRBJ2-1; 10 nucleotides agree with TRBD2. The CDR3 length is 14 residues. The V gene's germline CDR1 is SQVTM and CDR2 ANQGSEA. Trimming took 7 bases from V and 7 from J; bases not matched to a gene: 10.